The subject of this entry is one T cell receptor beta chain. The entry originates in a study of T cell changes during pregnancy in multiple sclerosis. Germline CDR1 reads SGHAT; CDR2 reads FQDESV (reference sequence). Germline trimming cut 2 bases from V and 5 bases from J; bases unmatched to any gene: 7. The length of the CDR3 is 16 residues. Here immunoSEQ multiplex PCR was the method, and the copy in TCRdb shows in-frame clones only, minus some. The sample has about 100,000 clones, about 90% seen once. The clonotype comes from a female donor with multiple sclerosis, enrolled in a pregnancy study. The V call is TRBV11-1, the J call TRBJ2-5, with 11 bases lining up with TRBD2. The specimen was peripheral blood, collected after pregnancy. The CDR3 region is CASSLTGTSGAETQYF. DNA for the CDR3: TGTGCCAGCAGCTTAACCGGGACTAGCGGTGCGGAGACCCAGTACTTC.